This T cell receptor beta chain was sequenced for a study of long-term antiretroviral therapy in people with HIV. V was trimmed by 3 bases and J by 8 bases, leaving 24 bases between them. CDR1 and CDR2 from the germline V gene are SGHDT and YYEEEE. The CDR3 has 17 amino acids. Investigators performed immunoSEQ version v3.0 at survey level. Clones were sequenced by immunoSEQ multiplex PCR, and TCRdb holds only the in-frame ones, with some missing. The data hold 20,000 to 30,000 clones, with about 86% observed a single time. The material sequenced was unsorted PBMCs, taken 3 years after starting antiretroviral therapy. The receptor was derived from a man aged 18 to 29 with HIV. This chain joins TRBV5-6 and TRBJ2-1; tentative D call: TRBD2 (6 bases). CDR3 in DNA: TGTGCCAGCAGCTCCCTTGAGCGGGTGGTGACTCATGATGAGCAGTTCTTC. It is translated as CASSSLERVVTHDEQFF.